This TCR beta chain was profiled in a study of cytomegalovirus exposure and HLA in healthy donors. With regard to this clone: Its matching antigen is unknown.

Study results and limitations: While the bulk of TCR sequences proved rare, some public TCRs turned up in many donors. As confirmed in vitro, three CMV-associated chains were specific for CMV antigens.

The study ran its PCR with 60 Vbeta and 13 Jbeta primers. Source study methods: Roughly 9.9 million shared chains were among the 60 million to 80 million unique TCR beta chains that a later analysis counted. Data came from immunoSEQ multiplex PCR; TCRdb stores just in-frame clones and leaves some out. V, J and clone size were drawn from that table, and D and trimming were deduced from the DNA. The table records 110,000 to 150,000 clones, 80% of them present only once. The sequencing input was PBMCs. The sequence was obtained from a man aged 40-49 years in good health and CMV-seropositive.

The DNA for the CDR3 is TGTGCCAGCAGCTTAGTGCCACAGGCGAACACCGGGGAGCTGTTTTTT. Its protein product is CASSLVPQANTGELFF. The gene calls are TRBV7-8 and TRBJ2-2; tentatively, D is TRBD1 (5 bases). V shed 1 base and J shed 0 bases, with 9 bases lying between them. Germline-derived CDR1 and CDR2 are SGHVS and FQNEAQ. The CDR3 extends over 16 amino acids. Complete variable domain (other parts from reference TRBV7-8 and TRBJ2-2): GAGVSQSPRYKVAKRGQDVALRCDPISGHVSLFWYQQALGQGPEFLTYFQNEAQLDKSGLPSDRFFAERPEGSVSTLKIQRTQQEDSAVYLCASSLVPQANTGELFFGEGSRLTVL.